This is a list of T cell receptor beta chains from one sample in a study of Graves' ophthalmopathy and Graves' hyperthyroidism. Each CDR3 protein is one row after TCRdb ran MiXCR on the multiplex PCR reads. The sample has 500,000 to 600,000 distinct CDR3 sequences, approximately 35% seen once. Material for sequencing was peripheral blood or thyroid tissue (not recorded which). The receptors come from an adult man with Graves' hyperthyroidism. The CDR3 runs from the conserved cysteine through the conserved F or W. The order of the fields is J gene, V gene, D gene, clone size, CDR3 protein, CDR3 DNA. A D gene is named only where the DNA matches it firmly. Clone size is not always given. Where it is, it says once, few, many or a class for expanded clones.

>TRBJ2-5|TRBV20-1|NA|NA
CSASSLAGPPGEAQYF
TGCAGTGCCAGCAGCTTAGCCGGTCCTCCAGGGGAGGCCCAGTACTTC
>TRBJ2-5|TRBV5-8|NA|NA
CASSFNPGGQETQYF
TGTGCCAGCAGCTTCAATCCCGGGGGTCAAGAGACCCAGTACTTC
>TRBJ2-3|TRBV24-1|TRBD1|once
CATSDWDRGPDTQYF
TGTGCCACCAGTGATTGGGACAGGGGGCCAGATACGCAGTATTTT
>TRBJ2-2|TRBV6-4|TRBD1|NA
CASKTGGNTGELFF
TGTGCCAGCAAGACAGGGGGGAACACCGGGGAGCTGTTTTTT
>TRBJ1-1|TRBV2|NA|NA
CASSDIPSSYNEQFF
TGTGCCAGCAGTGACATCCCTAGCTCCTACAATGAGCAGTTCTTT
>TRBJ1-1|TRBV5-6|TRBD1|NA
CASRLAGQMNTEAFF
TGTGCCAGCAGATTAGCGGGACAGATGAACACTGAAGCTTTCTTT
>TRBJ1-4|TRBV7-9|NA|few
CASSPSPGESNEKLFF
TGTGCCAGCAGCCCAAGCCCGGGAGAGAGTAATGAAAAACTGTTTTTT
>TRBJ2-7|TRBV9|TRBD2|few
CASSAVAGGFDEQYF
TGTGCCAGCAGCGCCGTAGCGGGAGGGTTCGACGAGCAGTACTTC
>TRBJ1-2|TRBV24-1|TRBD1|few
CATSETPDRGHGYTF
TGTGCCACCAGTGAAACCCCCGACAGGGGGCATGGCTACACCTTC
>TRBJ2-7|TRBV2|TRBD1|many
CASSDPGGYEQYF
TGTGCCAGCAGTGATCCAGGGGGCTACGAGCAGTACTTC
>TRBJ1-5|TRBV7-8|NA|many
CASSFGRTDGQPQHF
TGTGCCAGCAGCTTCGGTCGGACAGATGGTCAGCCCCAGCATTTT
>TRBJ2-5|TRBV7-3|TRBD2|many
CASSYGLAGIQETQYF
TGTGCCAGCAGCTATGGACTAGCGGGAATTCAAGAGACCCAGTACTTC
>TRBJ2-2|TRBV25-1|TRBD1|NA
CASSEWTGPGTGELFF
TGTGCCAGCAGTGAATGGACAGGGCCTGGCACCGGGGAGCTGTTTTTT
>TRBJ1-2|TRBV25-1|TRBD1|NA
CASSKPGQGYYGYTF
TGTGCCAGCAGTAAACCGGGACAGGGTTACTATGGCTACACCTTC
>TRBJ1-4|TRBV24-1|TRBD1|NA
CASSFHRGWGNEKLFF
TGTGCCAGCAGTTTCCACAGGGGATGGGGAAATGAAAAACTGTTTTTT
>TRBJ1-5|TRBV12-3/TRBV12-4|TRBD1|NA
CASSVTGESQPQHF
TGTGCCAGCAGTGTCACAGGGGAATCTCAGCCCCAGCATTTT
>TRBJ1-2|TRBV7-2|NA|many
CASSLVQGPGYTF
TGTGCCAGCAGCTTAGTTCAGGGACCCGGCTACACCTTC
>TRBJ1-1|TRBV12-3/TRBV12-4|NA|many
CASSLMGASTEAFF
TGTGCCAGCAGTTTGATGGGGGCGAGCACTGAAGCTTTCTTT
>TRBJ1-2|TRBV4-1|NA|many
CASSQEQGRNYGYTF
TGCGCCAGCAGCCAAGAGCAGGGGCGCAACTATGGCTACACCTTC
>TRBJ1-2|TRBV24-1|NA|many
CATSDPRRYGYTF
TGTGCCACCAGTGATCCACGAAGATATGGCTACACCTTC
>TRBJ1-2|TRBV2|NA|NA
CASSEGVVDYGYTF
TGTGCCAGCAGTGAAGGGGTTGTGGACTATGGCTACACCTTC
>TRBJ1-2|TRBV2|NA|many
CASTSGLPNYGYTF
TGTGCCAGCACCTCCGGACTGCCTAACTATGGCTACACCTTC
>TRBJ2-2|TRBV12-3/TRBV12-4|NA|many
CASSFVGTGELFF
TGTGCCAGCAGTTTTGTAGGGACCGGGGAGCTGTTTTTT
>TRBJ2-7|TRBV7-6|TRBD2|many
CASSLGLREVQYEQYF
TGTGCCAGCAGCTTAGGCTTACGGGAGGTACAATACGAGCAGTACTTC
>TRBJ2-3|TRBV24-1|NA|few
CATRGTTSSTDTQYF
TGTGCCACCAGAGGCACCACCAGTAGCACAGATACGCAGTATTTT
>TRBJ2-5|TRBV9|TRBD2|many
CASSVGASGSLETQYF
TGTGCCAGCAGCGTAGGGGCTAGCGGGAGTCTGGAGACCCAGTACTTC
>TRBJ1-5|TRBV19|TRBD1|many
CASSTQGLGQPQHF
TGTGCCAGTAGTACACAGGGGTTAGGGCAGCCCCAGCATTTT
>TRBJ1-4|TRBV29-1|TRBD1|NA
CSAGEGGGEKLFF
TGCAGCGCCGGGGAAGGGGGCGGTGAAAAACTGTTTTTT
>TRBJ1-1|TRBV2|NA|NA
CASSYFRGTNEAFF
TGTGCCAGCAGTTACTTCAGGGGAACAAATGAAGCTTTCTTT
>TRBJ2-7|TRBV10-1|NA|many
CASSEGAYEQYF
TGCGCCAGCAGTGAGGGGGCCTACGAGCAGTACTTC
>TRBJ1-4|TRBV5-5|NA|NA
CASSSPGRWEKLFF
TGTGCCAGCAGCTCCCCGGGGCGTTGGGAAAAACTGTTTTTT
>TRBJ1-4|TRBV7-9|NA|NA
CASSPAGNSRAANEKLFF
TGTGCCAGCAGCCCCGCGGGGAACAGCCGGGCGGCTAATGAAAAACTGTTTTTT
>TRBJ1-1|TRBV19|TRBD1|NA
CASSFSLTGPTEAFF
TGTGCCAGTAGTTTCAGTTTGACAGGGCCCACTGAAGCTTTCTTT
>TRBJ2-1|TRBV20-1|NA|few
CSARWARLDNEQFF
TGCAGTGCTAGATGGGCTCGCCTCGACAATGAGCAGTTCTTC
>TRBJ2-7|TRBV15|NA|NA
CATSSQEVSVRSYEQYF
TGTGCCACCAGCAGCCAAGAGGTGAGCGTTCGCTCCTACGAGCAGTACTTC
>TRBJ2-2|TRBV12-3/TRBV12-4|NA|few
CASRRAGGSTGELFF
TGTGCCAGCAGACGGGCAGGGGGGAGCACCGGGGAGCTGTTTTTT
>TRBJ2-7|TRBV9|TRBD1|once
CASSVGPGTGSYEQYF
TGTGCCAGCAGCGTGGGACCCGGGACAGGGTCCTACGAGCAGTACTTC
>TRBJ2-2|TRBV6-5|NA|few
CASRGRQDNTGELFF
TGTGCCAGCAGGGGCAGACAGGACAACACCGGGGAGCTGTTTTTT
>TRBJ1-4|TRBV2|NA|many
CASYETPAGNEKLFF
TGTGCCAGCTATGAGACCCCGGCGGGTAATGAAAAACTGTTTTTT
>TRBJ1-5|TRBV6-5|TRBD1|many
CASSPGQASNQPQHF
TGTGCCAGCAGCCCGGGACAGGCTAGCAATCAGCCCCAGCATTTT
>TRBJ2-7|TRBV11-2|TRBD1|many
CASSPDRGHEQYF
TGTGCCAGCAGCCCGGACAGGGGGCACGAGCAGTACTTC
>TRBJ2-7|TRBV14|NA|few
CASSKRTGAYEQYF
TGTGCCAGCAGTAAGAGGACGGGTGCCTACGAGCAGTACTTC
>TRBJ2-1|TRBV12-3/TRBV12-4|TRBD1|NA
CASSPGTGPGDEQFF
TGTGCCAGCAGCCCCGGGACAGGGCCGGGGGATGAGCAGTTCTTC
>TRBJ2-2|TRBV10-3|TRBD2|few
CASVGLAGPGELFF
TGTGCCAGCGTAGGACTAGCGGGTCCCGGGGAGCTGTTTTTT
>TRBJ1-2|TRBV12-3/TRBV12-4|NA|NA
CASSTTGTDYYGYTF
TGTGCCAGCAGTACAACAGGGACGGACTATTATGGCTACACCTTC
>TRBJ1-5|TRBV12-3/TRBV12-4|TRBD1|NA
CASSEGQFNQPQHF
TGTGCCAGCAGTGAGGGACAGTTCAATCAGCCCCAGCATTTT
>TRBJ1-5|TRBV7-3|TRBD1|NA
CASSTPDRESEHGDQPQHF
TGTGCCAGCAGCACCCCGGACAGGGAAAGTGAACATGGCGATCAGCCCCAGCATTTT
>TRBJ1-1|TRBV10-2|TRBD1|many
CATRTGGEYTEAFF
TGCGCCACCAGGACAGGGGGAGAGTACACTGAAGCTTTCTTT
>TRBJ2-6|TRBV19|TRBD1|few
CASLGQANSGANVLTF
TGTGCCAGTCTGGGACAGGCGAACTCTGGGGCCAACGTCCTGACTTTC
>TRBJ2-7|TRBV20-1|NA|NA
CSARAAGQIYEQYF
TGCAGTGCTAGAGCGGCGGGACAAATATACGAGCAGTACTTC
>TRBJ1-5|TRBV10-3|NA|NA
CAISGGTRDNQPQHF
TGTGCCATCAGTGGGGGAACACGGGACAATCAGCCCCAGCATTTT
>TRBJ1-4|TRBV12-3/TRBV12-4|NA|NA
CASSSLTKNEKLFF
TGTGCCAGCAGTTCTCTCACCAAAAATGAAAAACTGTTTTTT
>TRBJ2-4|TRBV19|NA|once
CASRPNRVSIQYF
TGTGCCAGTAGGCCAAACAGGGTCAGCATTCAGTACTTC